This is a list of T cell receptor beta chains from one sample in a study of T cell repertoires in cytomegalovirus infection. These TCRs are of unknown antigen specificity. One entry per CDR3 protein results from TCRdb running MiXCR on the reads. This sample carries hundreds of thousands of distinct CDR3 sequences, roughly 31% of them seen once, and the ten largest clones take 10% to 15%. Sequencing used cultured CD8+ T cells from PBMCs, obtained from culture after CMV antigen stimulation. These receptors were taken from a human donor in good health (CMV status not recorded). Some clones in this sample may be carry-over from other donors' samples. CDR3s include the opening cysteine and the closing phenylalanine or tryptophan. The order of the fields is J gene, clone size, D gene, V gene, CDR3 DNA, CDR3 protein. A D gene is named only where the DNA matches it firmly. A clone size is listed for some rows: how often the clone was seen (once, few, many), or a class if it is expanded.

j_call: TRBJ2-7; clone_size: few; d_call: TRBD2; v_call: TRBV12-5; cdr3_nt: TGTGCTAGTGCCTTTCTCCCCACACCAATTGCACTAGCGGGGGCAGACTACGAGCAGTACTTC; cdr3_aa: CASAFLPTPIALAGADYEQYF
j_call: TRBJ2-5; clone_size: many; d_call: TRBD1; v_call: TRBV7-6; cdr3_nt: TGTGCCAGCAGCTTAGGACAGGGTTTGGAGACCCAGTACTTC; cdr3_aa: CASSLGQGLETQYF
j_call: TRBJ2-3; clone_size: few; d_call: TRBD2; v_call: TRBV11-2; cdr3_nt: TGTGCCAGCAGCCCGCGGGGGGGCCTCGGAGATACGCAGTATTTT; cdr3_aa: CASSPRGGLGDTQYF
j_call: TRBJ1-2; clone_size: -; d_call: -; v_call: TRBV19; cdr3_nt: TGTGCCAGTAACGCAGGCATGGGGGGCTACACCTTC; cdr3_aa: CASNAGMGGYTF
j_call: TRBJ2-1; clone_size: few; d_call: -; v_call: TRBV7-8; cdr3_nt: TGTGCCAGCAGCTTAGACCCTGCCCTCGAGCAGTTCTTC; cdr3_aa: CASSLDPALEQFF
j_call: TRBJ2-3; clone_size: -; d_call: -; v_call: TRBV6-6; cdr3_nt: TGTGCCAGCAGCCGCTTTAGAACACCGGCGAGCACAGATATGCAGTATTTT; cdr3_aa: CASSRFRTPASTDMQYF
j_call: TRBJ2-7; clone_size: -; d_call: -; v_call: TRBV29-1; cdr3_nt: TGCAGCGTTGAAGGTACGGCGGAAACAGGGACCTACGAGCAGTACTTC; cdr3_aa: CSVEGTAETGTYEQYF
j_call: TRBJ2-3; clone_size: many; d_call: TRBD1; v_call: TRBV7-9; cdr3_nt: TGTGCCAGCAGCGATGGACAGGGGGCGCGGGATACGCAGTATTTT; cdr3_aa: CASSDGQGARDTQYF
j_call: TRBJ1-1; clone_size: -; d_call: TRBD1; v_call: TRBV7-9; cdr3_nt: TGTGCCAGCAGTTTGGACAGGGACGTTTGGGTGAACACTGAAGCTTTCTTT; cdr3_aa: CASSLDRDVWVNTEAFF
j_call: TRBJ1-5; clone_size: few; d_call: -; v_call: TRBV7-2; cdr3_nt: TGTGCCAGCAGCCGACCCGGGACTAGGGATCAGCCCCAGCATTTT; cdr3_aa: CASSRPGTRDQPQHF
j_call: TRBJ1-4; clone_size: -; d_call: -; v_call: TRBV7-8; cdr3_nt: TGTACCAGCAGCCCCGTACCGGGCCCTCCCACAACTAATGAAAAACTGTTTTTT; cdr3_aa: CTSSPVPGPPTTNEKLFF
j_call: TRBJ2-7; clone_size: -; d_call: -; v_call: TRBV10-3; cdr3_nt: TGTGCCATCAGTGAGCCGGAGGGGTCAGGCTACGAGCAGTACTTC; cdr3_aa: CAISEPEGSGYEQYF
j_call: TRBJ1-2; clone_size: -; d_call: -; v_call: TRBV7-4; cdr3_nt: TGTGCCAAAGAGGGGGACTATGGCTACACCTTC; cdr3_aa: CAKEGDYGYTF
j_call: TRBJ2-3; clone_size: many; d_call: -; v_call: TRBV7-2; cdr3_nt: TGTGCCAGCAGCTTAGCTCCTGGGGCAGATACGCAGTATTTT; cdr3_aa: CASSLAPGADTQYF
j_call: TRBJ2-5; clone_size: few; d_call: TRBD2; v_call: TRBV24-1; cdr3_nt: TGTGCCACCAGTGATGTTACTAGCGGGGGACAAGAGACCCAGTACTTC; cdr3_aa: CATSDVTSGGQETQYF
j_call: TRBJ2-1; clone_size: -; d_call: TRBD2; v_call: TRBV19; cdr3_nt: TGTGCCAGTAGTATAGTAGATCGCGGGGGGGCCATCGGTGAGCAGTTCTTC; cdr3_aa: CASSIVDRGGAIGEQFF
j_call: TRBJ1-1; clone_size: -; d_call: -; v_call: TRBV29-1; cdr3_nt: TGCAGCGTTCGGGGGGACACTGAAGCTTTCTTT; cdr3_aa: CSVRGDTEAFF
j_call: TRBJ2-1; clone_size: -; d_call: TRBD2; v_call: TRBV5-4; cdr3_nt: TGTGCCAGCAGCTCAAGTTGGGGGACTAGTATAGAGCAGTTCTTC; cdr3_aa: CASSSSWGTSIEQFF
j_call: TRBJ2-3; clone_size: -; d_call: TRBD2; v_call: TRBV27; cdr3_nt: TGTGCCAGCAGATTTTCTGGACTAGGCACAGATACGCAGTATTTT; cdr3_aa: CASRFSGLGTDTQYF
j_call: TRBJ2-1; clone_size: many; d_call: -; v_call: TRBV7-2; cdr3_nt: TGTGCCAGCAGCGTAAGAGGGAGTGAGCAGTTCTTC; cdr3_aa: CASSVRGSEQFF
j_call: TRBJ2-3; clone_size: -; d_call: TRBD2; v_call: TRBV4-1; cdr3_nt: TGCGCCAGCAGCCAACGCGGACTAGCGGGGGGTGTAGATACGCAGTATTTT; cdr3_aa: CASSQRGLAGGVDTQYF
j_call: TRBJ2-1; clone_size: -; d_call: -; v_call: TRBV11-2; cdr3_nt: TGTGCCAGCAGCTTCCAAGGGAGCGATGAGCAGTTCTTC; cdr3_aa: CASSFQGSDEQFF
j_call: TRBJ2-2; clone_size: -; d_call: TRBD2; v_call: TRBV27; cdr3_nt: TGTGCCAGCAGTTTATATAGCGGGGCCGCGGGCGGGGAGCTGTTTTTT; cdr3_aa: CASSLYSGAAGGELFF
j_call: TRBJ1-1; clone_size: -; d_call: -; v_call: TRBV19; cdr3_nt: TGTGCCAGAAACCTTCCACAGGGCTTTGAAGCTTTCTTT; cdr3_aa: CARNLPQGFEAFF
j_call: TRBJ2-5; clone_size: -; d_call: TRBD1; v_call: TRBV27; cdr3_nt: TGTGCCAGCAGTATCCGGGACAGGAGCCCGGAGACCCAGTACTTC; cdr3_aa: CASSIRDRSPETQYF
j_call: TRBJ1-5; clone_size: many; d_call: -; v_call: TRBV12-3/TRBV12-4; cdr3_nt: TGTGCCAGCAGTTTATCAGGGGCCAATCAGCCCCAGCATTTT; cdr3_aa: CASSLSGANQPQHF
j_call: TRBJ2-5; clone_size: many; d_call: -; v_call: TRBV7-6; cdr3_nt: TGTGCCAGCAGCTTAGGAGGGGGCCAAGAGACCCAGTACTTC; cdr3_aa: CASSLGGGQETQYF
j_call: TRBJ1-1; clone_size: few; d_call: -; v_call: TRBV6-1; cdr3_nt: TGTGCCAGCAGTGAGCGAGATGAAGCTTTCTTT; cdr3_aa: CASSERDEAFF
j_call: TRBJ1-2; clone_size: few; d_call: -; v_call: TRBV7-9; cdr3_nt: TGTGCCAGCAGCCCCTACGATGGTGGCTACACCTTC; cdr3_aa: CASSPYDGGYTF
j_call: TRBJ1-1; clone_size: many; d_call: -; v_call: TRBV20-1; cdr3_nt: TGCAGTGCCCGAGTTTGGGGGGTCGCGGGGCGCGAAGCTTTCTTT; cdr3_aa: CSARVWGVAGREAFF
j_call: TRBJ2-7; clone_size: few; d_call: -; v_call: TRBV5-1; cdr3_nt: TGCGCCAGCACCTCGAATATAGGGGCTGCGTTCTACGAGCAGTACTTC; cdr3_aa: CASTSNIGAAFYEQYF
j_call: TRBJ1-2; clone_size: once; d_call: TRBD1; v_call: TRBV9; cdr3_nt: TGTGCCAGCAGCGACAACAGGGGGGGTAACTATGGCTACACCTTC; cdr3_aa: CASSDNRGGNYGYTF
j_call: TRBJ1-2; clone_size: many; d_call: TRBD1; v_call: TRBV7-9; cdr3_nt: TGTGCCAGCAGCTCCACAGGGGGCGACGGCTACACCTTC; cdr3_aa: CASSSTGGDGYTF
j_call: TRBJ2-2; clone_size: -; d_call: -; v_call: TRBV12-3/TRBV12-4; cdr3_nt: TGTGCCAGCAGTTTAGAGGAAATCGGGGAGCTGTTTTTT; cdr3_aa: CASSLEEIGELFF
j_call: TRBJ2-1; clone_size: -; d_call: -; v_call: TRBV19; cdr3_nt: TGTGCCAGTACGAAGACCTATTCCCATGAGCAGTTCTTC; cdr3_aa: CASTKTYSHEQFF
j_call: TRBJ2-7; clone_size: few; d_call: -; v_call: TRBV7-8; cdr3_nt: TGTGCCAGCAGCCCCCGGGCGGACTACGAGCAGTACTTC; cdr3_aa: CASSPRADYEQYF
j_call: TRBJ1-4; clone_size: few; d_call: -; v_call: TRBV27; cdr3_nt: TGTGCCAGCAGTTTAGCGACAGGAACTAATGAAAAACTGTTTTTT; cdr3_aa: CASSLATGTNEKLFF
j_call: TRBJ2-5; clone_size: few; d_call: -; v_call: TRBV6-5; cdr3_nt: TGTGCCAGCAGTTACTCGTGGGCGAGCCCGGGAGAGACCCAGTACTTC; cdr3_aa: CASSYSWASPGETQYF
j_call: TRBJ2-5; clone_size: -; d_call: TRBD2; v_call: TRBV4-1; cdr3_nt: TGCGCCAGCAGCGGCCCTAGCGGGGGGGCGGAGACCCAGTACTTC; cdr3_aa: CASSGPSGGAETQYF
j_call: TRBJ1-1; clone_size: few; d_call: -; v_call: TRBV6-5; cdr3_nt: TGTGCCAGCAGTTACTCGCTGGGTTCGGGCACTGAAGCTTTCTTT; cdr3_aa: CASSYSLGSGTEAFF
j_call: TRBJ2-7; clone_size: -; d_call: -; v_call: TRBV7-9; cdr3_nt: TGTGCCAGCAGCTTAGGACAGTGGGTTACCTACGAGCAGTACTTC; cdr3_aa: CASSLGQWVTYEQYF
j_call: TRBJ1-2; clone_size: few; d_call: TRBD1; v_call: TRBV7-9; cdr3_nt: TGTGCCAGCAGAGTCGGGACAGGGGATCGGTATGGCTACACCTTC; cdr3_aa: CASRVGTGDRYGYTF
j_call: TRBJ2-1; clone_size: -; d_call: -; v_call: TRBV7-6; cdr3_nt: TGTGCCGGCAGCTTAGGGGGGTACAATGAGCAGTTCTTC; cdr3_aa: CAGSLGGYNEQFF
j_call: TRBJ2-5; clone_size: -; d_call: -; v_call: TRBV12-3/TRBV12-4; cdr3_nt: TGTGCCAGCATTCCCAGCGGCATGGAGACCCAGTACTTC; cdr3_aa: CASIPSGMETQYF
j_call: TRBJ2-5; clone_size: many; d_call: TRBD2; v_call: TRBV7-2; cdr3_nt: TGTGCCAGCAGCTTAGGTCTAGCGGGGGCCCGTGGAGAGACCCAGTACTTC; cdr3_aa: CASSLGLAGARGETQYF
j_call: TRBJ1-1; clone_size: -; d_call: -; v_call: TRBV12-3/TRBV12-4; cdr3_nt: TGTGCCAGCTTACTACGGACTGAAGCTTTCTTT; cdr3_aa: CASLLRTEAFF
j_call: TRBJ1-1; clone_size: -; d_call: -; v_call: TRBV7-6; cdr3_nt: TGTGCCAGCAGCTTAAAACTTGAAGCTTTCTTT; cdr3_aa: CASSLKLEAFF
j_call: TRBJ1-2; clone_size: few; d_call: -; v_call: TRBV7-9; cdr3_nt: TGTGCCAGCATCAACACCGACAGGCCGGCGGACTATGGCTACACCTTC; cdr3_aa: CASINTDRPADYGYTF
j_call: TRBJ1-5; clone_size: few; d_call: -; v_call: TRBV2; cdr3_nt: TGTGCCAGCATTGGGGAATCGGGCAATCAGCCCCAGCATTTT; cdr3_aa: CASIGESGNQPQHF
j_call: TRBJ1-5; clone_size: few; d_call: -; v_call: TRBV28; cdr3_nt: TGTGCCAGCAGTTTAAGACAAATCAATCAGCCCCAGCATTTT; cdr3_aa: CASSLRQINQPQHF
j_call: TRBJ1-1; clone_size: -; d_call: -; v_call: TRBV6-5; cdr3_nt: TGTGCCGTGAGGACACAGGGTCGGAGTTTTGAAGCTTTCTTT; cdr3_aa: CAVRTQGRSFEAFF
j_call: TRBJ2-5; clone_size: many; d_call: TRBD1; v_call: TRBV11-1; cdr3_nt: TGTGCCAGCAGCCGACGGGACAGGGGTCAAGAGACCCAGTACTTC; cdr3_aa: CASSRRDRGQETQYF
j_call: TRBJ2-6; clone_size: -; d_call: TRBD1; v_call: TRBV19; cdr3_nt: TGTGCCAGTAGTATCGGACAGGGTCATAGGGCCAACGTCCTGACTTTC; cdr3_aa: CASSIGQGHRANVLTF
j_call: TRBJ2-2; clone_size: many; d_call: -; v_call: TRBV7-2; cdr3_nt: TGTGCCAGCAGCTTAAAAGGACAGTCGAACACCGGGGAGCTGTTTTTT; cdr3_aa: CASSLKGQSNTGELFF
j_call: TRBJ2-1; clone_size: -; d_call: TRBD1; v_call: TRBV5-4; cdr3_nt: TGTGCCAGCAGCGGAACTACAGGGGGCTCCTACAATGAGCAGTTCTTC; cdr3_aa: CASSGTTGGSYNEQFF
j_call: TRBJ2-7; clone_size: -; d_call: -; v_call: TRBV5-8; cdr3_nt: TGTGCCAGCAGCCGACGACAGGGTGGTACTAGCGGAACCTACGAGCAGTACTTC; cdr3_aa: CASSRRQGGTSGTYEQYF
j_call: TRBJ2-5; clone_size: -; d_call: TRBD1; v_call: TRBV10-3; cdr3_nt: TGTGCCATCAGTGGATCAGGGGGTGGCGAGACCCAGTACTTC; cdr3_aa: CAISGSGGGETQYF